This T cell receptor (beta chain) stems from a study of blood T cell repertoires in COVID-19. Across the whole study: There were acute and convalescent COVID-19 samples, and they came from the United States, Italy and Spain. In each case, the material was cDNA or gDNA derived from T cells, B-cell-depleted T cells, or PBMCs.

Under the authors' procedure: Amplified reference gene primers provided the basis for estimating nucleated cell counts. Sequencing was performed with immunoSEQ multiplex PCR; in TCRdb, only in-frame clones are kept and a portion is missing. D and trimming come from the DNA, and the V and J calls and clone size come from that table. The data hold about 100,000 clones, with approximately 79% observed a single time. Trimming took off 8 bases at V and 10 bases at J, with 23 bases between the two ends. Germline V gene data show CDR1 as MDHEN and CDR2 as SYDVKM. The CDR3 is made up of 15 amino acids. The V and J genes are TRBV28 and TRBJ1-4; no clear D. Sequencing was done on a sample of peripheral blood. This TCR derives from a woman aged 80 or over with active or convalescent COVID-19. CDR3 in DNA: TGTGCCAGCTGGGAGGCCATGCGACACGGAGGAAAACTGTTTTTT. It yields the protein CASWEAMRHGGKLFF. The variable domain in full, with the rest retrieved from reference TRBV28 and TRBJ1-4, is DVKVTQSSRYLVKRTGEKVFLECVQDMDHENMFWYRQDPGLGLRLIYFSYDVKMKEKGDIPEGYSVSREKKERFSLILESASTNQTSMYLCASWEAMRHGGKLFFGSGTQLSVL.